Below, 16 T cell receptor beta chains from the same sample are listed, as sequenced in a study of CD8 T cells in Susac syndrome. With random hexamers, reverse transcription was performed on about 0.5 to 1 ug of RNA. From the immunoSEQ multiplex PCR reads, TCRdb called clonotypes with MiXCR, one entry per CDR3 protein. The top ten clones hold about 0.15% of a sample with about 180,000 distinct CDR3 sequences, roughly 96% of them seen once. The specimen was CD8+ T cells from PBMCs. The receptors here all came from a human donor with multiple sclerosis.

The chain combines TRBV20-1 with TRBJ2-1; 15 bases map to TRBD2. Germline CDR1 and CDR2: DFQATT and SNEGSKA (reference sequence). V was pared by 3 bases and J by 6 bases, with 6 bases of the junction left unmatched. The CDR3 loop spans 16 amino acids. CDR3 residues: CSASWTSGRALNEQFF. CDR3 DNA sequence: TGCAGTGCTAGCTGGACTAGCGGGAGGGCTCTCAATGAGCAGTTCTTC.

The chain recombines TRBV29-1 with TRBJ2-7; 7 nucleotides match TRBD1. J was trimmed by 1 base and V by 6 bases; bases with no gene match: 3. Germline V gene lookup returns CDR1 SQVTM and CDR2 ANQGSEA. CDR3 length equals 12 residues. The CDR3 coding sequence is TGCAGCGTACGACAGGGATCCTACGAGCAGTACTTC. This encodes CSVRQGSYEQYF.

The rearrangement uses TRBV19 and TRBJ1-1; D is uncertain. The CDR3 runs to 13 residues. Per the germline V gene, CDR1 is LNHDA and CDR2 is SQIVND (reference sequence). V lost 3 bases, J lost 1 base, and 6 bases lay in between. In DNA form, the CDR3 reads TGTGCCAGTAGTATTACCAAGAACACTGAAGCTTTCTTT. Its translation is CASSITKNTEAFF.

The rearrangement joins TRBV14 to TRBJ1-2, with D possibly TRBD1 on 6 matching bases. V gave up 4 bases and J gave up 4 bases, with 13 bases separating them. The CDR3 is made up of 14 amino acids. CDR1 and CDR2 from the germline V gene are SGHDN and FVKESK. The CDR3 here is CASSPGQLFYGYTF. CDR3 in DNA: TGTGCCAGCAGCCCCGGACAGCTCTTCTATGGCTACACCTTC.

The chain carries TRBV7-6 and TRBJ2-2; 8 positions agree with TRBD2. Germline V gene lookup returns CDR1 SGHVS and CDR2 FNYEAQ. The trim removed 4 bases at V and 2 bases at J, leaving 6 bases unmatched. The CDR3 sequence is 16 residues long. The CDR3 nucleotides read TGTGCCAGCAGCTCCCGGGGGGGGAGAAACACCGGGGAGCTGTTTTTT. This translates into CASSSRGGRNTGELFF.

CDR3 sequence reads: CASSVSSGNEQFF. In DNA, the CDR3 is TGTGCCAGCAGCGTATCTAGCGGCAATGAGCAGTTCTTC. This chain links TRBV9 with TRBJ2-1; 7 positions agree with TRBD2. The length of the CDR3 is 13 residues. The germline gives CDR1 SGDLS, CDR2 YYNGEE. Losses at the gene ends were 1 base for V and 6 bases for J; bases not matched to a gene: 1.

This clonotype has a handful of counts. The V call is TRBV24-1, the J call TRBJ2-1; D remains ambiguous. Trimming took off 5 bases at V and 4 bases at J, with 5 bases between the two ends. The CDR3 covers 12 residues. Germline CDR1 is KGHDR and CDR2 is SFDVKD. The CDR3 region has the DNA TGTGCCACCAGTGCTGGATACAATGAGCAGTTCTTC. The encoded protein is CATSAGYNEQFF.

CDR3 sequence (DNA): TGCAGCGTTGTCGGCGATACGCAGTATTTT. Its translation is CSVVGDTQYF. V gene TRBV29-1 combines with J gene TRBJ2-3; no clear D gene. Germline CDR1 and CDR2: SQVTM and ANQGSEA. CDR3 length: 10 residues. V was shortened by 4 bases and J by 6 bases, with 5 bases between the two germline ends.

The chain joins TRBV19 to TRBJ2-1; 8 bases align to TRBD2. The CDR3 length is 15 residues. The V and J ends lost 3 bases and 1 base, in that order; junction bases with no gene match: 2. The germline V gene encodes CDR1 LNHDA and CDR2 SQIVND (reference sequence). CDR3 loop: CASSISGSSYNEQFF. The CDR3 DNA reads as TGTGCCAGTAGTATCAGCGGGAGTTCCTACAATGAGCAGTTCTTC.

This clonotype was observed a single time. The chain carries TRBV2 and TRBJ2-1; 9 positions agree with TRBD1. V lost 3 bases, J lost 9 bases, and 12 bases stayed unmatched. In germline, CDR1 is SNHLY, CDR2 FYNNEI. The CDR3 consists of 16 residues. CDR3 in DNA: TGTGCCAGCAGTGAGCTACCGGGACAGGGCTTAGGTGAGCAGTTCTTC. Translated, it gives CASSELPGQGLGEQFF.

This rearrangement joins TRBV25-1 to TRBJ2-1; D might be TRBD1 (5 bases). Deletions cut 3 bases from V and 2 bases from J, with 14 bases between. The CDR3 length is 16 residues. Germline CDR1 MGHDK, CDR2 SYGVNS. CDR3 loop: CASSDTKGMAYNEQFF. The DNA for the CDR3 is TGTGCCAGCAGTGACACCAAGGGGATGGCCTACAATGAGCAGTTCTTC.

The chain is built from TRBV29-1 and TRBJ2-7; possibly TRBD2 for D (6 bases). Germline V gene sequence: CDR1 SQVTM, CDR2 ANQGSEA. CDR3 length: 12 amino acids. Trimming shortened V by 3 bases and J by 6 bases, and 12 bases separated the two germline ends. CDR3 nucleotide sequence: TGCAGCGTTGATTTGGGAGGCCCCGAGCAGTACTTC. The encoded protein is CSVDLGGPEQYF.

The rearrangement uses TRBV7-9 and TRBJ1-5; D unclear. The ends were cut back, 4 bases at V and 5 bases at J, with 9 bases in the middle. The CDR3 has 13 residues. Per the germline V gene, CDR1 is SEHNR and CDR2 is FQNEAQ (reference sequence). For the CDR3, the DNA is TGTGCCAGCAGCTCCGGACCTTATCAGCCCCAGCATTTT. As protein: CASSSGPYQPQHF.

The J gene is TRBJ2-7, the V gene TRBV24-1, with 9 bases matching TRBD2. Germline loops: CDR1 KGHDR, CDR2 SFDVKD. With 4 bases clipped from V and 6 bases from J, the junction kept 9 bases outside the gene matches. CDR3 length: 15 amino acids. The CDR3 is CATSDSLAGKIEQYF. In DNA form, the CDR3 reads TGTGCCACCAGTGACTCGCTAGCGGGAAAGATCGAGCAGTACTTC.

V and J are TRBV4-1 and TRBJ2-7, with D tentatively TRBD2 (5 bases). The germline CDR1 and CDR2 sequences are MGHRA and YSYEKL. The V and J ends lost 1 base and 2 bases respectively, with 12 bases between them. This CDR3 has 15 amino acids. The CDR3 reads CASSQGPGFAYEQYF. The CDR3 DNA reads as TGCGCCAGCAGCCAAGGTCCGGGGTTCGCCTACGAGCAGTACTTC.

The chain combines TRBV29-1 with TRBJ2-2; 8 nucleotides line up with TRBD1. There are 15 residues in the CDR3. V dropped 2 bases and J dropped 3; count of bases not matched to a gene: 5. CDR1 SQVTM and CDR2 ANQGSEA come from the germline V gene. The CDR3 region is CSVESGTGDTGELFF. CDR3 bases: TGCAGCGTTGAATCTGGGACAGGCGACACCGGGGAGCTGTTTTTT.